This T cell receptor beta chain originates from a study of blood T cell repertoires in COVID-19. This clone was observed once. Cohort placement rested on clinical history that participants reported themselves. Sequencing used immunoSEQ multiplex PCR; TCRdb keeps in-frame clones, though not all of them. Of nearly 300,000 clones in the sample, nearly 90% were seen once. The germline gives CDR1 ENHRY, CDR2 SYGVKD. CDR3 length: 16 residues. V gave up 7 bases and J gave up 3 bases; unmatched junction bases: 11. The sequence derives from a woman between 50 and 59 years old who had been exposed to COVID-19. This sequence joins TRBV10-3 and TRBJ2-3; 9 positions agree with TRBD2. The sample consisted of PBMCs or T cells enriched from blood (not recorded which). CDR3 bases: TGTGCCATCAAATCATCCGGCGGGGGGGGGACAGATACGCAGTATTTT. Its protein product is CAIKSSGGGGTDTQYF.